Below are 29 T cell receptor beta chains sequenced from a single sample in a study of neoadjuvant anti-PD-1 for oral cavity cancer. Repertoires were generated with immunoSEQ multiplex PCR, while TCRdb's copy carries only in-frame clones and drops some. The sample shows fewer than 70,000 clones, around 85% of them seen only once. This specimen was PBMCs, taken before nivolumab (anti-PD-1) treatment. Source of these receptors: a person aged 35 to 85 with oral cavity squamous cell carcinoma.

The rearrangement uses TRBV27 and TRBJ2-7; maybe TRBD1 (6 bases). This CDR3 is built from 13 residues. The germline gives CDR1 MNHEY, CDR2 SMNVEV (reference sequence). Trimming left V 2 bases short and J 6 bases short, with 11 bases between. CDR3 bases: TGTGCCAGCAGTTTAGGCCAGGGGAGCGAGCAGTACTTC. Its protein product is CASSLGQGSEQYF.

The chain has TRBV9 and TRBJ1-6; tentatively, D is TRBD1 (5 bases). The CDR3 sequence is 15 residues long. CDR1 and CDR2 (germline): SGDLS, YYNGEE. V was clipped by 5 bases and J by 5 bases, with 14 bases between them. Written as DNA, the CDR3 is TGTGCCAGCAGGGCGGGGGGACGGAATAATTCACCCCTCCACTTT. Its protein is CASRAGGRNNSPLHF.

V usage is TRBV5-1 and J usage is TRBJ2-3; 11 bases map to TRBD2. The CDR3 runs 16 residues. Germline trimming cut 0 bases from V and 2 bases from J; bases unmatched to any gene: 2. Germline CDR1 SGHRS, CDR2 YFSETQ. The CDR3 sequence is CASSLGTSGFTDTQYF. The CDR3 coding sequence is TGCGCCAGCAGCTTGGGGACTAGCGGGTTCACAGATACGCAGTATTTT.

CDR3 in DNA: TGTGCCAGCAGATCGGGTTTTGTGTATGGCTACACCTTC. Amino acids: CASRSGFVYGYTF. The chain couples TRBV27 to TRBJ1-2; the D is unclear. V lost 6 bases, J lost 5 bases, and 13 bases lay in between. The CDR3 runs to 13 residues. CDR1 and CDR2 from the germline V gene are MNHEY and SMNVEV (reference sequence).

The genes are TRBV9 and TRBJ2-3; 10 bases line up with TRBD2. This CDR3 comprises 14 residues. The V gene end was trimmed by 3 bases and the J gene end by 6 bases; junction bases not matched to a gene: 4. The germline CDR1 and CDR2 sequences are SGDLS and YYNGEE. Here the CDR3 DNA reads TGTGCCAGCAGCGGGATAGCGGGAGGCGATACGCAGTATTTT. Protein sequence: CASSGIAGGDTQYF.

The chain carries TRBV5-1 and TRBJ1-2; possible D gene TRBD1, 6 bases. Germline V gene sequence: CDR1 SGHRS, CDR2 YFSETQ. With 4 bases removed from V and 4 bases from J, the gap between germline ends came to 11 bases. CDR3 length: 13 residues. In nucleotides, the CDR3 is TGCGCCAGCAGCCCGGACAGTACCTATGGCTACACCTTC. Protein product: CASSPDSTYGYTF.

V usage is TRBV19 and J usage is TRBJ1-2; TRBD1 agrees at 10 bases. Germline values: CDR1 LNHDA, CDR2 SQIVND (reference sequence). The trim removed 4 bases at V and 7 bases at J, leaving 9 bases unmatched. The CDR3 loop spans 15 amino acids. For the CDR3, the DNA is TGTGCCAGTAGTAGGGAGGGACAGGGGAAGAGTGGCTACACCTTC. Its protein is CASSREGQGKSGYTF.

The gene calls are TRBV27 and TRBJ2-7, with D hard to call. Deletions cut 4 bases from V and 4 bases from J, with 5 bases between. The germline V gene has CDR1 MNHEY and CDR2 SMNVEV (reference sequence). This CDR3 is 11 amino acids long. CDR3 nucleotides: TGTGCCAGCAGTTCCGGGTACGAGCAGTACTTC. It specifies CASSSGYEQYF.

The V and J genes are TRBV27 and TRBJ1-1; perhaps TRBD1 as D (6 bases). The CDR3 spans 17 residues. Trimming took 2 bases from V and 8 from J, leaving 24 bases between them. Germline V gene lookup returns CDR1 MNHEY and CDR2 SMNVEV (reference sequence). The chain's CDR3 is CASSLRPPRDMITEAFF. CDR3 DNA: TGTGCCAGCAGTTTAAGGCCCCCCCGGGACATGATTACCGAAGCTTTCTTT.

This clone showed up just once. The chain combines TRBV19 with TRBJ1-1; 8 bases align to TRBD1. Trimming at V came to 2 bases and at J to 1 base, leaving 9 bases not matched to a gene. The germline V gene has CDR1 LNHDA and CDR2 SQIVND (reference sequence). The CDR3 spans 17 residues. This CDR3 reads CASSIWSGQVPNTEAFF. The CDR3 bases are TGTGCCAGTAGTATATGGTCGGGACAGGTGCCGAACACTGAAGCTTTCTTT. The whole variable domain, remainder taken from reference TRBV19 and TRBJ1-1, is DGGITQSPKYLFRKEGQNVTLSCEQNLNHDAMYWYRQDPGQGLRLIYYSQIVNDFQKGDIAEGYSVSREKKESFPLTVTSAQKNPTAFYLCASSIWSGQVPNTEAFFGQGTRLTVV.

This chain joins TRBV4-1 and TRBJ2-7; 8 nucleotides match TRBD1. The germline V gene has CDR1 MGHRA and CDR2 YSYEKL. There are 16 residues in the CDR3. Trimming at V came to 0 bases and at J to 8 bases, leaving 12 bases not matched to a gene. The CDR3 DNA reads TGCGCCAGCAGCCAAGAATCCCAGGGGGCGTATTTGAAGCAGTACTTC. Its translation is CASSQESQGAYLKQYF.

V gene TRBV19 combines with J gene TRBJ2-1, with 9 bases fitting TRBD1. This CDR3 is built from 16 residues. The J segment lost 4 bases and the V segment lost 6 bases, leaving 10 bases of the junction unmatched. The germline CDR1 and CDR2 sequences are LNHDA and SQIVND (reference sequence). The CDR3 sequence is CASSRGGDRVYNEQFF. CDR3 bases: TGTGCCAGTAGCCGTGGCGGGGACAGGGTATACAATGAGCAGTTCTTC.

The chain employs TRBV19 and TRBJ1-1; D uncertain. V gave up 3 bases and J gave up 4 bases, with 9 bases separating them. The V gene's germline CDR1 is LNHDA and CDR2 SQIVND (reference sequence). The CDR3 is 13 residues long. This CDR3 reads CASSIKIGTEAFF. The CDR3 DNA reads as TGTGCCAGTAGTATTAAAATTGGCACTGAAGCTTTCTTT. Variable domain in full (rest from reference TRBV19 and TRBJ1-1): DGGITQSPKYLFRKEGQNVTLSCEQNLNHDAMYWYRQDPGQGLRLIYYSQIVNDFQKGDIAEGYSVSREKKESFPLTVTSAQKNPTAFYLCASSIKIGTEAFFGQGTRLTVV.

This chain uses TRBV4-1 with TRBJ1-1; perhaps TRBD1 as D (5 bases). The CDR3 consists of 14 residues. Germline V gene sequence: CDR1 MGHRA, CDR2 YSYEKL. V was cut by 4 bases and J by 0 bases, with 9 bases left in between. The CDR3 here is CASSPQGLNTEAFF. As DNA, the CDR3 is TGCGCCAGCAGCCCTCAGGGACTGAACACTGAAGCTTTCTTT.

The CDR3 loop is CASSASGGQGEAFF. CDR3 nucleotides: TGCGCCAGCAGCGCCTCAGGGGGGCAAGGTGAAGCTTTCTTT. This sequence joins TRBV5-1 and TRBJ1-1; 7 bases agree with TRBD1. V shed 4 bases, J shed 7 bases, and the junction held 10 bases outside the gene matches. The CDR3 is 14 residues long. Germline V CDR1 and CDR2: SGHRS, YFSETQ. The variable domain in full, completed from reference TRBV5-1 and TRBJ1-1, reads KAGVTQTPRYLIKTRGQQVTLSCSPISGHRSVSWYQQTPGQGLQFLFEYFSETQRNKGNFPGRFSGRQFSNSRSEMNVSTLELGDSALYLCASSASGGQGEAFFGQGTRLTVV.

The chain links TRBV14 to TRBJ1-2; a possible D gene is TRBD1 (5 bases). The germline V gene encodes CDR1 SGHDN and CDR2 FVKESK. This CDR3 has 15 residues. V lost 1 base and J 1 base, leaving 10 bases between the germline ends. In DNA form, the CDR3 reads TGTGCCAGCAGCCAAGTCGCGGGGCATAACTATGGCTACACCTTC. It encodes CASSQVAGHNYGYTF.

Comments on this clone: A read error may account for a junction end that differs from germline. CDR3 nucleotide sequence: TGTGCCAGCAGTTACGGACAGGGCCCTATCTTT. It translates to CASSYGQGPIF. The chain couples TRBV6-6 to TRBJ1-1; 8 nucleotides align to TRBD1. The CDR3 loop spans 11 amino acids. Germline assignment: CDR1 MNHNY and CDR2 SVGAGI (reference sequence).

The rearrangement uses TRBV19 and TRBJ2-1, with 9 nucleotides matching TRBD2. Trimming cost V 1 base and J 9 bases; bases outside gene matches: 4. CDR1 is LNHDA and CDR2 is SQIVND in the germline V gene (reference sequence). The length of the CDR3 is 14 residues. CDR3 DNA: TGTGCCAGTAGTATAGGCGGGAGGGCGGGTGAGCAGTTCTTC. This codes for CASSIGGRAGEQFF. Using reference TRBV19 and TRBJ2-1 for the parts outside the CDR3, the full variable domain is DGGITQSPKYLFRKEGQNVTLSCEQNLNHDAMYWYRQDPGQGLRLIYYSQIVNDFQKGDIAEGYSVSREKKESFPLTVTSAQKNPTAFYLCASSIGGRAGEQFFGPGTRLTVL.

This rearrangement joins TRBV4-1 to TRBJ2-2; a possible D gene is TRBD1 (5 bases). CDR1 and CDR2 (germline): MGHRA, YSYEKL. The CDR3 consists of 17 residues. V lost 0 bases and J 6 bases, leaving 17 bases between the germline ends. In DNA, the CDR3 is TGCGCCAGCAGCCAAGAAGTCCCAGGGCCGGCATCCGGGGAGCTGTTTTTT. This codes for CASSQEVPGPASGELFF.

The CDR3 is CASSLSGQVYEQYF. The CDR3 bases are TGCGCCAGCAGCTTGTCCGGACAAGTTTACGAGCAGTACTTC. The chain has TRBV5-1 and TRBJ2-7; a weak D match, TRBD1 (5 bases). CDR3 length: 14 amino acids. Per the germline V gene, CDR1 is SGHRS and CDR2 is YFSETQ. With 1 base removed from V and 4 bases from J, the gap between germline ends came to 12 bases.

The chain combines TRBV30 with TRBJ2-1; 9 bases match TRBD2. J gave up 4 bases and V 1 base, and 2 bases lay outside the gene matches. Germline CDR1 reads GTSNPN; CDR2 reads SVGIG (reference sequence). The length of the CDR3 is 14 residues. The chain's CDR3 is CAWSGLAVYNEQFF. DNA of the CDR3: TGTGCCTGGAGTGGACTAGCGGTTTACAATGAGCAGTTCTTC.

This sequence joins TRBV5-1 and TRBJ1-2; D perhaps matches TRBD1 (5 bases). V shed 0 bases and J shed 0 bases, with 9 bases lying between them. CDR1 is SGHRS and CDR2 is YFSETQ in the germline V gene. The length of the CDR3 is 15 residues. CDR3 sequence (DNA): TGCGCCAGCAGCTTGGGGGGCAGCGCTAACTATGGCTACACCTTC. This sequence encodes CASSLGGSANYGYTF.

The table lists this clone with a few counts. The rearrangement links TRBV4-2 to TRBJ2-7, with 9 nucleotides matching TRBD2. The CDR3 has 15 amino acids. In germline, CDR1 is LGHNA, CDR2 YNFKEQ. V was clipped by 3 bases and J by 6 bases; unmatched bases: 9. This chain's CDR3 is CASSQGLASEGEQYF. CDR3 coding DNA: TGTGCCAGCAGCCAGGGACTAGCCTCCGAAGGCGAGCAGTACTTC.

The chain is built from TRBV6-1 and TRBJ2-7; 10 nucleotides line up with TRBD2. CDR3 length equals 16 residues. Germline lookup yields CDR1 MNHNS and CDR2 SASEGT. The trim removed 0 bases at V and 2 bases at J, leaving 4 bases unmatched. The CDR3 DNA is TGTGCCAGCAGTGAAGCCGCGCTAGCGGGAGCCTACGAGCAGTACTTC. It specifies CASSEAALAGAYEQYF.

CDR3 amino acids: CASSFHRGRRATNEKLFF. As DNA, the CDR3 is TGTGCCAGCAGTTTTCACAGGGGACGCAGGGCAACTAATGAAAAACTGTTTTTT. The chain employs TRBV27 and TRBJ1-4; 7 bases are a match to TRBD1. Germline-derived CDR1 and CDR2 are MNHEY and SMNVEV (reference sequence). This CDR3 spans 18 amino acids. Trimming cost V 3 bases and J 0 bases; bases outside gene matches: 10.

This rearrangement joins TRBV6-1 to TRBJ1-5, with D perhaps TRBD1 (6 bases). CDR1 MNHNS and CDR2 SASEGT come from the germline V gene. V shed 2 bases and J shed 0 bases, with 11 bases lying between them. CDR3 size: 16 residues. The CDR3 region is CASSESRGPSNQPQHF. The DNA of the CDR3 is TGTGCCAGCAGTGAATCCAGGGGACCTAGCAATCAGCCCCAGCATTTT.

The rearrangement links TRBV7-9 to TRBJ1-5; no clear D gene. V was clipped by 5 bases and J by 0 bases, with 11 bases between them. Germline CDR1 SEHNR, CDR2 FQNEAQ (reference sequence). The CDR3 is made up of 15 amino acids. The CDR3 region is CASSAGSYSNQPQHF. CDR3 bases: TGTGCCAGCAGCGCCGGGTCCTATAGCAATCAGCCCCAGCATTTT.

This chain links TRBV5-6 with TRBJ1-6; TRBD1 matches 9 bases. Germline CDR1 SGHDT, CDR2 YYEEEE. This CDR3 comprises 15 residues. V shed 2 bases and J 8 bases; nucleotides not matched to a gene: 5. CDR3 bases: TGTGCCAGCAGCTTTACAGGGGGCCTCTATTCACCCCTCCACTTT. It is translated as CASSFTGGLYSPLHF.

The rearrangement joins TRBV10-2 to TRBJ2-7; D is unclear. The CDR3 length is 14 residues. Deletions cut 4 bases from V and 0 bases from J, with 10 bases between. The germline gives CDR1 WSHSY, CDR2 SAAADI. CDR3 coding DNA: TGCGCCAGCAGTGGGGCGGTGAGCTCCTACGAGCAGTACTTC. Translating gives CASSGAVSSYEQYF.